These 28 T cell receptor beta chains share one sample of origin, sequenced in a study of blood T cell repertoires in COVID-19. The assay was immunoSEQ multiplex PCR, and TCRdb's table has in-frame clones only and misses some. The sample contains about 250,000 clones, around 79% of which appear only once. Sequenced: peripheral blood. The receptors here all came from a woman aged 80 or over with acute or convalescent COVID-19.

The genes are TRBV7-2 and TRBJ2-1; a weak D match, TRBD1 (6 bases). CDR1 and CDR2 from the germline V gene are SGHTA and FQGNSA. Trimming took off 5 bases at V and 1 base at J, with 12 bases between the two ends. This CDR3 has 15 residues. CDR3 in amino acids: CASSPDRTSYNEQFF. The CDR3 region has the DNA TGTGCCAGCAGCCCCGACAGGACTTCCTACAATGAGCAGTTCTTC.

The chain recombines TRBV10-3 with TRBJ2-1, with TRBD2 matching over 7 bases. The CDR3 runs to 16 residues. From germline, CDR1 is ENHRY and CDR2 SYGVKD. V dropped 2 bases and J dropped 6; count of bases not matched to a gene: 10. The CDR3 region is CAISEGMGGSRNEQFF. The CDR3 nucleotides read TGTGCCATCAGTGAGGGGATGGGCGGGAGTCGCAATGAGCAGTTCTTC.

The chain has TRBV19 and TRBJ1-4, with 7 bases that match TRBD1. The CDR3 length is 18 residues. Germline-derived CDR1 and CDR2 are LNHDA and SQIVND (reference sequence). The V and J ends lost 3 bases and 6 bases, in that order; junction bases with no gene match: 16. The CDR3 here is CASSIDSRQGTKYEKLFF. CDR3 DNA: TGTGCCAGTAGTATCGACTCCCGACAGGGAACCAAGTATGAAAAACTGTTTTTT.

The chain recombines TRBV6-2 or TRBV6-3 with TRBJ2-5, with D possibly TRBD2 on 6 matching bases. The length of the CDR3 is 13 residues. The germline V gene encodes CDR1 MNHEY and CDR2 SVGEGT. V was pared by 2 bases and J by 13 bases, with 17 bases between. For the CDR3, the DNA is TGTGCCAGCAGTTACAACCGGGACTCCCTAGGGTACTTC. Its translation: CASSYNRDSLGYF.

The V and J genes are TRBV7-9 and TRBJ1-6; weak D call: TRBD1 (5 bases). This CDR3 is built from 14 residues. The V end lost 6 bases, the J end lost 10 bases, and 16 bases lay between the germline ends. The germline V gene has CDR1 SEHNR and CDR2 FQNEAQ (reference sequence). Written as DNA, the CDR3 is TGTGCCAGCAGAGGGGTAGATGGGAGGTCACCCCTCCACTTT. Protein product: CASRGVDGRSPLHF.

The CDR3 region is CASSTPRPGTGEGYNEQFF. For the CDR3, the DNA is TGTGCCAGCAGCACTCCCCGTCCCGGGACAGGGGAGGGCTACAATGAGCAGTTCTTC. The chain carries TRBV13 and TRBJ2-1, with TRBD1 identical over 10 bases. The CDR3 loop spans 19 amino acids. J was trimmed by 3 bases and V by 5 bases; bases with no gene match: 16. CDR1 is PRHDT, CDR2 FYEKMQ, per germline (reference sequence).

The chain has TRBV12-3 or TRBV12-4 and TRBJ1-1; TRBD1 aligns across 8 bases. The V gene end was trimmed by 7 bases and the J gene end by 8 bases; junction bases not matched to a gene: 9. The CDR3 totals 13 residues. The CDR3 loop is CASNLQGEVEAFF. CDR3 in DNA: TGTGCCAGCAACCTACAGGGGGAGGTCGAAGCTTTCTTT.

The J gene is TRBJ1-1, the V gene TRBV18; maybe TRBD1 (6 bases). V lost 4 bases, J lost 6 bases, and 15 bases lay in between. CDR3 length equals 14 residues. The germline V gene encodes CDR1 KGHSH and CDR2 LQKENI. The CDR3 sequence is CASSRQGLRAEAFF. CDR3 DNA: TGTGCCAGCTCACGTCAGGGGTTGAGGGCTGAAGCTTTCTTT. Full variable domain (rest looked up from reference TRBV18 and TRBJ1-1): NAGVMQNPRHLVRRRGQEARLRCSPMKGHSHVYWYRQLPEEGLKFMVYLQKENIIDESGMPKERFSAEFPKEGPSILRIQQVVRGDSAAYFCASSRQGLRAEAFFGQGTRLTVV.

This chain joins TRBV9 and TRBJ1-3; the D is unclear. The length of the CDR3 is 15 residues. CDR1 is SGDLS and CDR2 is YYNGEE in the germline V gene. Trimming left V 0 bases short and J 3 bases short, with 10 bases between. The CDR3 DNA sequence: TGTGCCAGCAGCGTAGGGCCGGGAATTGGAAACACCATATATTTT. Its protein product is CASSVGPGIGNTIYF.

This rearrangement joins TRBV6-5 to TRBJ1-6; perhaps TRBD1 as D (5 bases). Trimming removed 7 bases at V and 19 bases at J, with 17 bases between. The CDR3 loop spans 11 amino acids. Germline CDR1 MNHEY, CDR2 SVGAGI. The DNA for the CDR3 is TGTGCCAGCATTGCCGCGGGGGTAGCTCACTTT. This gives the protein CASIAAGVAHF.

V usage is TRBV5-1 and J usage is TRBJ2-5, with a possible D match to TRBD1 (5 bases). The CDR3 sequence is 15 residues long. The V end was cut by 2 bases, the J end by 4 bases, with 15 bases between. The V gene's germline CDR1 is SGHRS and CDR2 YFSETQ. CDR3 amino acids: CASSFLAGLPETQYF. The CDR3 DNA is TGCGCCAGCAGCTTCTTGGCAGGGCTTCCAGAGACCCAGTACTTC.

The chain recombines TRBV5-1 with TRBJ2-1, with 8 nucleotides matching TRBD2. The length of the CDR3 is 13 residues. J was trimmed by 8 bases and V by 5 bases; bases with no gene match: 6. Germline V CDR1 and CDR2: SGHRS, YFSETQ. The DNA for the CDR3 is TGCGCCAGCAGGCGGGAGGACTCTCATGAGCAGTTCTTC. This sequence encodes CASRREDSHEQFF.

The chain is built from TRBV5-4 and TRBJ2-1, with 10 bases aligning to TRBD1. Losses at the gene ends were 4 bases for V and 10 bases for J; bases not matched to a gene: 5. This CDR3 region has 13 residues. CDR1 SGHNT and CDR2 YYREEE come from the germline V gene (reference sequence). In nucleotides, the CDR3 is TGTGCCAGCAGCAGGGGACAGGGGTCGGAGCAGTTCTTC. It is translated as CASSRGQGSEQFF.

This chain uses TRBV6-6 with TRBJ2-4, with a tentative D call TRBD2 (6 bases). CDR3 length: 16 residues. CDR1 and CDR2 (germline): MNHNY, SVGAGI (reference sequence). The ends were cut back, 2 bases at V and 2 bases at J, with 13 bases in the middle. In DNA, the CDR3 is TGTGCCAGCAGTTACGGCGGGGATGGGTCCAAAAACATTCAGTACTTC. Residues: CASSYGGDGSKNIQYF.

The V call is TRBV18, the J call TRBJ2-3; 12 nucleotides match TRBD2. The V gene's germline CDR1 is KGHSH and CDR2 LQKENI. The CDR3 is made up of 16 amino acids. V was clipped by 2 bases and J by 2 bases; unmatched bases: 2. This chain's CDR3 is CASSPGLAGNTDTQYF. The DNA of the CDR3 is TGTGCCAGCTCACCAGGACTAGCGGGGAACACAGATACGCAGTATTTT.

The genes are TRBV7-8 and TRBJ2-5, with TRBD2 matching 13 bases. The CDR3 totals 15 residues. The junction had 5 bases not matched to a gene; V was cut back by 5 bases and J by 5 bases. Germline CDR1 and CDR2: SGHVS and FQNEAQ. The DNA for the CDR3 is TGTGCCAGCAGCGCTCGGACTAGCGGGGGTGAGACCCAGTACTTC. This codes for CASSARTSGGETQYF.

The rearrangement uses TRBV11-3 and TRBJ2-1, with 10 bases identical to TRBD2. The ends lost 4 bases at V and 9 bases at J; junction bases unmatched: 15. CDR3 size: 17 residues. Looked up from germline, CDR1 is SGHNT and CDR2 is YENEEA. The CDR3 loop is CASSSGSGGAGHTEQFF. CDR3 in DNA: TGTGCCAGCAGCTCGGGGAGCGGGGGGGCGGGACATACTGAGCAGTTCTTC.

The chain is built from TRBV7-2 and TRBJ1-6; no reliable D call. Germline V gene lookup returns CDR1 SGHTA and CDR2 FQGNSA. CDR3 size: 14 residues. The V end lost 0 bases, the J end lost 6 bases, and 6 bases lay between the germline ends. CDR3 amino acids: CASSLANSNSPLHF. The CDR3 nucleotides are TGTGCCAGCAGCTTAGCGAACAGTAATTCACCCCTCCACTTT. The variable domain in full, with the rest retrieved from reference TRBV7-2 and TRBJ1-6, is GAGVSQSPSNKVTEKGKDVELRCDPISGHTALYWYRQSLGQGLEFLIYFQGNSAPDKSGLPSDRFSAERTGGSVSTLTIQRTQQEDSAVYLCASSLANSNSPLHFGNGTRLTVT.

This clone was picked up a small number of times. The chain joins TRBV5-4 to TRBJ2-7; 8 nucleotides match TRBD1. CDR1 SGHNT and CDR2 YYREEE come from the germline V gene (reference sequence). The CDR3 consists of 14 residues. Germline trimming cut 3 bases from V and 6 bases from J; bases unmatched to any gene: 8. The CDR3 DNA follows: TGTGCCAGCAGCTATGGGACAGGTCAAGGCGAGCAGTACTTC. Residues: CASSYGTGQGEQYF.

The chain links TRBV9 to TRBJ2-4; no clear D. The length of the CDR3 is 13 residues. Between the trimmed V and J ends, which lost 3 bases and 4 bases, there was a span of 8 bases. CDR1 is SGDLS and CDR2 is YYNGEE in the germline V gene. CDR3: CASSAPGKNIQYF. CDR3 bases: TGTGCCAGCAGCGCACCCGGGAAAAACATTCAGTACTTC.

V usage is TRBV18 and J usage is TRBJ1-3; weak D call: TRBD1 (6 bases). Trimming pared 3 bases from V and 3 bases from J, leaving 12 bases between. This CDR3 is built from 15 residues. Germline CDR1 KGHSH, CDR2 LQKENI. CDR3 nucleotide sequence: TGTGCCAGCTCACCGTCCAGGACAGATGGAAACACCATATATTTT. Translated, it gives CASSPSRTDGNTIYF.

CDR3 nucleotides: TGCGCCAGCAGCCAGACAGGGGTAGGTTTTCCTAATTCACCCCTCCACTTT. Translation gives CASSQTGVGFPNSPLHF. The chain recombines TRBV4-1 with TRBJ1-6, with 8 positions matching TRBD1. CDR1 MGHRA and CDR2 YSYEKL come from the germline V gene. J gave up 6 bases and V 3 bases, and 10 bases lay outside the gene matches. The CDR3 spans 17 residues.

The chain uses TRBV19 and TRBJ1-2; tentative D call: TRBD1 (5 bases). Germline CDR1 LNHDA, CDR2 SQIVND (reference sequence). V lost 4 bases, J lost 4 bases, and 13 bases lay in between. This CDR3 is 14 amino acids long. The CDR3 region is CASSTTERIYGYTF. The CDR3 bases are TGTGCCAGTAGTACGACAGAGAGAATCTATGGCTACACCTTC.

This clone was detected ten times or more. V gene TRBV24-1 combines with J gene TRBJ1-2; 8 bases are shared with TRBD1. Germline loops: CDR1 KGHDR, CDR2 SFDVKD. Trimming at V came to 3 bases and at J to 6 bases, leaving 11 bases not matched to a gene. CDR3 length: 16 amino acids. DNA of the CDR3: TGTGCCACCAGTGATCATAAAGGGACAGGAGAACATGGCTACACCTTC. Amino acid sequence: CATSDHKGTGEHGYTF.

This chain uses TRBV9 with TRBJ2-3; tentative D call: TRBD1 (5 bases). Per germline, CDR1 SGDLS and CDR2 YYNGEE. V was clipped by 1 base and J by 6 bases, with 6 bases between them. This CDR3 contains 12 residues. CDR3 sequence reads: CASSVRGDTQYF. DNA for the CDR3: TGTGCCAGCAGCGTAAGGGGTGATACGCAGTATTTT.

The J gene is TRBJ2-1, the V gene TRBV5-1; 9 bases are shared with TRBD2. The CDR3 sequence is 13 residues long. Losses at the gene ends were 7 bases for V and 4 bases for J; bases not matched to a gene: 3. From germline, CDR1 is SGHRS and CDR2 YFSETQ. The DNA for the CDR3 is TGCGCCAGCTCTAGCGGGGCTTACAATGAGCAGTTCTTC. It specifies CASSSGAYNEQFF. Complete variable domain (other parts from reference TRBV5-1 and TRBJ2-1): KAGVTQTPRYLIKTRGQQVTLSCSPISGHRSVSWYQQTPGQGLQFLFEYFSETQRNKGNFPGRFSGRQFSNSRSEMNVSTLELGDSALYLCASSSGAYNEQFFGPGTRLTVL.

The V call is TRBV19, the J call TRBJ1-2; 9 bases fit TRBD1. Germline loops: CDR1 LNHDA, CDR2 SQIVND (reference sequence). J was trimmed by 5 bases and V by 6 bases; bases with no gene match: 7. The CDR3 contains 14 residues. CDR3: CASSPDRGLYGYTF. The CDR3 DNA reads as TGTGCCAGTAGCCCGGACAGGGGCCTATATGGCTACACCTTC. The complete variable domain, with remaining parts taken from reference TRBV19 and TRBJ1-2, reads DGGITQSPKYLFRKEGQNVTLSCEQNLNHDAMYWYRQDPGQGLRLIYYSQIVNDFQKGDIAEGYSVSREKKESFPLTVTSAQKNPTAFYLCASSPDRGLYGYTFGSGTRLTVV.

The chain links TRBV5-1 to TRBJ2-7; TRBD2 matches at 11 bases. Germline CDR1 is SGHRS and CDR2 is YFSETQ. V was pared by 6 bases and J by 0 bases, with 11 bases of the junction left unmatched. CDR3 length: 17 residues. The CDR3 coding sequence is TGCGCCAGCACGCTAGCGGGAGGCCAGTGGGGCTCCTACGAGCAGTACTTC. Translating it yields CASTLAGGQWGSYEQYF.